The table lists the clone carrying this T cell receptor (beta chain) with a count of one. The antigen remains undetermined. The data were taken from a study of cytomegalovirus exposure and HLA in healthy donors. The PCR employed 60 Vbeta primers together with 13 Jbeta primers. Only in-frame clones appear in the TCRdb table, and some are missing; sequencing was by immunoSEQ multiplex PCR. This sample carries some 170,000 clones, roughly 80% of them seen once, and the ten largest clones take approximately 1.6%. At the time of sampling, donors were nominally healthy, though unrecorded immune exposures were likely. The CDR3 has 13 amino acids. Germline V lookup: CDR1 MDHEN, CDR2 SYDVKM. The V segment lost 6 bases and the J segment 3 bases; nucleotides outside the gene matches: 5. Overall study results and limits: Sequencing had likely introduced a cluster of highly shared sequence variants as an artifact.

The sequenced sample was PBMCs. V and J are TRBV28 and TRBJ2-7; 7 bases are a match to TRBD1. The clonotype was recovered from a girl aged 10 to 17 in good health and CMV-seropositive. The CDR3 nucleotides are TGTGCCAGCAGGATACAGGGGAACTACGAGCAGTACTTC. Protein product: CASRIQGNYEQYF.